Below are 4 T cell receptor beta chains sequenced from a single sample in a study of early stage breast cancer tumors (dated by TCRdb to about 2017). Library preparation employed the immunoSEQ multiplex PCR assay. The table comes from immuneACCESS by way of TCRdb, which keeps in-frame sequences with V and J called. Part of the clones is missing from these tables; in studies checked, under half for an unresolved V gene and the rest for unknown reasons. This sample has around 28,000 clones in its table, and roughly 55% of those were observed once. Around 9.1% of the sample belongs to the ten largest clones. Sequencing was carried out using breast tumor tissue. All receptors come from a person aged 50-59 years with breast cancer.

The rearrangement joins TRBV10-3 to TRBJ2-5; possible D gene TRBD2, 5 bases. The germline V gene encodes CDR1 ENHRY and CDR2 SYGVKD. The CDR3 totals 13 residues. The germline V and J ends were trimmed by 11 bases and 3 bases, with 16 bases remaining between them. This CDR3 reads CAARDLSKETQYF. CDR3 coding DNA: TGTGCCGCCCGGGATCTCTCCAAAGAGACCCAGTACTTC.

CDR3 region: CASSRTRTTGELFF. CDR3 in DNA: TGTGCCAGCAGCCGGACTAGAACCACCGGGGAGCTGTTTTTT. The chain is built from TRBV7-2 and TRBJ2-2; 7 bases are shared with TRBD2. Germline CDR1 reads SGHTA; CDR2 reads FQGNSA. This CDR3 is built from 14 residues. V shed 5 bases and J 4 bases; nucleotides not matched to a gene: 4.

This chain uses TRBV5-1 with TRBJ1-1; D not certain. The ends were cut back, 0 bases at V and 0 bases at J, with 9 bases in the middle. Looked up from germline, CDR1 is SGHRS and CDR2 is YFSETQ. The CDR3 has 15 amino acids. For the CDR3, the DNA is TGCGCCAGCAGCTTGGGACACGGTGTGAACACTGAAGCTTTCTTT. It yields the protein CASSLGHGVNTEAFF.

This clone was counted only a few times. CDR3 DNA sequence: TGTGCCAGCAGCGAGACAGGCTCTGGGGCCAACGTCCTGACTTTC. This translates into CASSETGSGANVLTF. J is TRBJ2-6 and V is TRBV7-2; D perhaps matches TRBD1 (6 bases). V was cut by 5 bases and J by 0 bases, with 8 bases left in between. Germline assignment: CDR1 SGHTA and CDR2 FQGNSA. The CDR3 consists of 15 residues.